One sample yielded the 26 T cell receptor beta chains listed below, sequenced in a study of shared T cell receptors in the human thymus. Sequencing was performed with immunoSEQ multiplex PCR; in TCRdb, only in-frame clones are kept and a portion is missing. The sample lists approximately 580,000 clones; approximately 80% were seen once. This same sample was also taken into another study, of human thymus T cells.

Sequencing used thymocytes. The origin of the receptors is a boy less than two years old with a congenital heart defect.

This rearrangement joins TRBV5-5 to TRBJ2-5; a weak D match, TRBD1 (5 bases). This CDR3 spans 13 amino acids. V lost 3 bases, J lost 5 bases, and 11 bases lay in between. Germline V gene lookup returns CDR1 SGHKS and CDR2 YYEKEE (reference sequence). In nucleotides, the CDR3 is TGTGCCAGCAGCTCGACAGCGAGGGAGACCCAGTACTTC. It yields the protein CASSSTARETQYF.

This chain links TRBV7-2 with TRBJ2-7, with a possible D match to TRBD2 (6 bases). V lost 5 bases to trimming and J lost 2 bases, with 19 bases between them. This CDR3 contains 16 residues. The V gene's germline CDR1 is SGHTA and CDR2 FQGNSA. The CDR3 region has the DNA TGTGCCAGCAGCGCAAGGGGTGGGAGGATTCCCTACGAGCAGTACTTC. As protein: CASSARGGRIPYEQYF.

This chain uses TRBV28 with TRBJ1-2; 11 bases align to TRBD1. The CDR3 sequence is 12 residues long. The trim removed 6 bases at V and 8 bases at J, leaving 2 bases unmatched. CDR1 MDHEN and CDR2 SYDVKM come from the germline V gene. CDR3 amino acids: CASSWDRGGYTF. The DNA of the CDR3 is TGTGCCAGCAGCTGGGACAGGGGGGGCTACACCTTC.

This chain joins TRBV10-3 and TRBJ2-7, with a weak D call TRBD1 (5 bases). The V gene lost 4 bases and the J gene lost 1 base, with 8 bases spanning the gap. CDR1 ENHRY and CDR2 SYGVKD come from the germline V gene. The CDR3 runs 13 residues. CDR3 coding DNA: TGTGCCATCAGTGGGGGCAGATCCTACGAGCAGTACTTC. Translating it yields CAISGGRSYEQYF.

J is TRBJ2-7 and V is TRBV27, with D possibly TRBD1 on 5 matching bases. CDR1 and CDR2 (germline): MNHEY, SMNVEV (reference sequence). The V and J ends lost 6 bases and 4 bases respectively, with 10 bases between them. The CDR3 is 12 amino acids. The CDR3 DNA reads as TGTGCCAGCAGAGGGGCTAATTACGAGCAGTACTTC. Translated, it gives CASRGANYEQYF.

The CDR3 DNA is TGCGCCAGCAGACGGGGTACTAGCGGTATCTACGAGCAGTACTTC. This encodes CASRRGTSGIYEQYF. V and J are TRBV4-1 and TRBJ2-7; 8 nucleotides match TRBD2. Germline V CDR1 and CDR2: MGHRA, YSYEKL. The length of the CDR3 is 15 residues. V was pared by 6 bases and J by 3 bases, with 10 bases of the junction left unmatched.

V is TRBV7-2 and J is TRBJ1-1; maybe TRBD1 (6 bases). Germline CDR1 SGHTA, CDR2 FQGNSA. The V end was cut by 3 bases, the J end by 1 base, with 12 bases between. The CDR3 consists of 15 residues. DNA for the CDR3: TGTGCCAGCAGCTTGCAGGGGACGGGGAACACTGAAGCTTTCTTT. The encoded protein is CASSLQGTGNTEAFF.

The chain combines TRBV29-1 with TRBJ2-5; perhaps TRBD2 as D (6 bases). The ends were cut back, 0 bases at V and 5 bases at J, with 25 bases in the middle. CDR1 and CDR2 (germline): SQVTM, ANQGSEA. The CDR3 totals 18 residues. CDR3 in amino acids: CSVEDAPRAGGVWETQYF. The DNA for the CDR3 is TGCAGCGTTGAAGATGCCCCCAGAGCAGGCGGGGTATGGGAGACCCAGTACTTC.

The sample holds one count of this clone. The rearrangement links TRBV4-2 to TRBJ2-7; tentatively, D is TRBD1 (6 bases). V dropped 3 bases and J dropped 4 bases, with 16 bases sitting between them. Germline loops: CDR1 LGHNA, CDR2 YNFKEQ. The CDR3 spans 15 residues. CDR3 region: CASSHQDRIDYEQYF. The CDR3 DNA reads TGTGCCAGCAGCCATCAAGACAGGATCGATTACGAGCAGTACTTC.

The table lists this clone with a count of one. The gene calls are TRBV5-6 and TRBJ2-5; 14 positions agree with TRBD2. The trim removed 4 bases at V and 1 base at J, leaving 6 bases unmatched. Germline values: CDR1 SGHDT, CDR2 YYEEEE. The CDR3 has 17 amino acids. The CDR3 is CASSRGTSGSVQETQYF. CDR3 bases: TGTGCCAGCAGCCGGGGGACTAGCGGGAGTGTCCAAGAGACCCAGTACTTC.

Here the CDR3 reads CAGGSPQYF. The DNA for the CDR3 is TGTGCCGGAGGGAGCCCGCAGTACTTC. This chain uses TRBV28 with TRBJ2-7, with D tentatively TRBD2 (6 bases). The germline gives CDR1 MDHEN, CDR2 SYDVKM. This CDR3 contains 9 residues. Trimming took 11 bases from V and 9 from J, leaving 11 bases between them.

The table lists this clone with a count of one. The V and J genes are TRBV5-5 and TRBJ2-5; 7 nucleotides match TRBD1. The CDR3 length is 14 residues. The V gene's germline CDR1 is SGHKS and CDR2 YYEKEE (reference sequence). V lost 4 bases, J lost 5 bases, and 8 bases stayed unmatched. As DNA, the CDR3 is TGTGCCAGCAGCCAGGACAGGCCCCGCGAGACCCAGTACTTC. It translates to CASSQDRPRETQYF.

The rearrangement uses TRBV5-1 and TRBJ2-7; 10 nucleotides line up with TRBD2. Germline values: CDR1 SGHRS, CDR2 YFSETQ. The CDR3 loop spans 17 amino acids. After removal of 4 bases from V and 5 bases from J, the junction contained 15 bases not matched to a gene. CDR3 nucleotide sequence: TGCGCCAGCAGCCCGGACCGAAGCGGGAGGGAACGTCACGAGCAGTACTTC. Translating gives CASSPDRSGRERHEQYF.

This chain uses TRBV28 with TRBJ2-3, with 9 bases that match TRBD2. CDR1 and CDR2 (germline): MDHEN, SYDVKM. The CDR3 length is 15 residues. Trimming removed 5 bases from V and 5 bases from J; junction bases left unmatched: 8. The CDR3 DNA reads as TGTGCCAGCAGTCTCGTGGGTAGCGGGGGAGATACGCAGTATTTT. Amino acid sequence: CASSLVGSGGDTQYF.

V usage is TRBV28 and J usage is TRBJ2-5; perhaps TRBD2 as D (5 bases). The CDR3 loop spans 13 amino acids. Between the trimmed V and J ends, which lost 6 bases and 4 bases, there was a span of 12 bases. Per the germline V gene, CDR1 is MDHEN and CDR2 is SYDVKM. The CDR3 DNA sequence: TGTGCCAGCAGCCCTAGGAGCGGAGAGACCCAGTACTTC. Amino acids: CASSPRSGETQYF.

This chain connects TRBV30 to TRBJ2-6; 12 nucleotides line up with TRBD2. Losses at the gene ends were 1 base for V and 2 bases for J; bases not matched to a gene: 3. From germline, CDR1 is GTSNPN and CDR2 SVGIG (reference sequence). This CDR3 contains 17 residues. DNA of the CDR3: TGTGCCTGGAGTGGGCTAGCGGGAGGGCCTGGGGCCAACGTCCTGACTTTC. Residues: CAWSGLAGGPGANVLTF.

The V gene is TRBV27, the J gene TRBJ1-3; D remains ambiguous. CDR1 is MNHEY and CDR2 is SMNVEV in the germline V gene (reference sequence). V lost 3 bases and J lost 3, with 12 bases in between. This CDR3 is 15 amino acids long. The CDR3, as DNA: TGTGCCAGCAGTTTTAATCGGGGAGATGGAAACACCATATATTTT. Encoded protein: CASSFNRGDGNTIYF.

V is TRBV2 and J is TRBJ1-1; 12 positions agree with TRBD1. The CDR3 is made up of 18 amino acids. J lost 1 base, V lost 5 bases, and 11 bases had no gene match. The germline gives CDR1 SNHLY, CDR2 FYNNEI. The CDR3 sequence: CASSPRRDRGLRNTEAFF. CDR3 DNA sequence: TGTGCCAGCAGTCCCCGTCGGGACAGGGGGCTAAGGAACACTGAAGCTTTCTTT.

The rearrangement joins TRBV28 to TRBJ2-1; D is uncertain. V lost 6 bases to trimming and J lost 4 bases, with 13 bases between them. The germline V gene has CDR1 MDHEN and CDR2 SYDVKM. This CDR3 spans 14 amino acids. The CDR3 DNA sequence: TGTGCCAGCAGCCGCGGTGAACGTTACAATGAGCAGTTCTTC. It translates to CASSRGERYNEQFF.

The V call is TRBV2, the J call TRBJ2-7; a possible D gene is TRBD1 (5 bases). V shed 4 bases and J shed 2 bases, with 15 bases lying between them. The CDR3 has 15 amino acids. Germline lookup yields CDR1 SNHLY and CDR2 FYNNEI. CDR3 bases: TGTGCCAGCAGTGCCGGTGACAGCCATCCCTACGAGCAGTACTTC. It encodes CASSAGDSHPYEQYF.

The rearrangement links TRBV4-2 to TRBJ2-1; D possibly corresponds to TRBD2 (5 bases). This CDR3 region has 14 residues. Trimming cost V 3 bases and J 8 bases, with 14 bases left between them. Germline lookup yields CDR1 LGHNA and CDR2 YNFKEQ. CDR3 region: CASSQPHRRDEQFF. The CDR3, as DNA: TGTGCCAGCAGCCAGCCCCATCGGCGGGATGAGCAGTTCTTC.

This clone was recorded only once. For the CDR3, the DNA is TGTGCCAGCAGCCTACTTCGGGGGGAGGCTTTCTTT. This gives the protein CASSLLRGEAFF. The chain uses TRBV9 and TRBJ1-1, with D possibly being TRBD1 (5 bases). CDR1 is SGDLS, CDR2 YYNGEE, per germline. The CDR3 is 12 residues long. Trimming stripped 4 bases from V and 11 bases from J, with 15 bases between.

This clone was observed a single time. This rearrangement joins TRBV9 to TRBJ2-5, with 13 bases fitting TRBD2. CDR1 SGDLS and CDR2 YYNGEE come from the germline V gene. The J segment lost 4 bases and the V segment lost 2 bases, leaving 8 bases of the junction unmatched. The CDR3 contains 17 residues. The CDR3 DNA reads as TGTGCCAGCAGCGTTGGGACTAGCGGGAAACTGTTAGAGACCCAGTACTTC. Protein product: CASSVGTSGKLLETQYF.

The rearrangement uses TRBV6-6 and TRBJ2-7; 7 positions agree with TRBD2. V lost 4 bases and J lost 0; bases outside the gene matches: 3. Germline V gene sequence: CDR1 MNHNY, CDR2 SVGAGI (reference sequence). The CDR3 consists of 14 residues. The CDR3 loop reads CASSLAGSSYEQYF. Here the CDR3 DNA reads TGTGCCAGCAGTTTAGCGGGTAGCTCCTACGAGCAGTACTTC.

The rearrangement uses TRBV5-1 and TRBJ2-7, with D perhaps matching TRBD2 (6 bases). V was trimmed by 0 bases and J by 2 bases, leaving 12 bases between them. The germline gives CDR1 SGHRS, CDR2 YFSETQ. This CDR3 has 15 amino acids. DNA of the CDR3: TGCGCCAGCAGCTTGGCTCTAGCGACCCCCTACGAGCAGTACTTC. It specifies CASSLALATPYEQYF.

The chain uses TRBV28 and TRBJ2-3, with 9 positions matching TRBD2. V dropped 3 bases and J dropped 5; count of bases not matched to a gene: 6. Germline-derived CDR1 and CDR2 are MDHEN and SYDVKM. The CDR3 is 15 amino acids. The CDR3 coding sequence is TGTGCCAGCAGTTTTGCGGGAGGGACTATAGATACGCAGTATTTT. The encoded protein is CASSFAGGTIDTQYF. Combining the CDR3 with reference TRBV28 and TRBJ2-3 gives the whole variable domain DVKVTQSSRYLVKRTGEKVFLECVQDMDHENMFWYRQDPGLGLRLIYFSYDVKMKEKGDIPEGYSVSREKKERFSLILESASTNQTSMYLCASSFAGGTIDTQYFGPGTRLTVL.